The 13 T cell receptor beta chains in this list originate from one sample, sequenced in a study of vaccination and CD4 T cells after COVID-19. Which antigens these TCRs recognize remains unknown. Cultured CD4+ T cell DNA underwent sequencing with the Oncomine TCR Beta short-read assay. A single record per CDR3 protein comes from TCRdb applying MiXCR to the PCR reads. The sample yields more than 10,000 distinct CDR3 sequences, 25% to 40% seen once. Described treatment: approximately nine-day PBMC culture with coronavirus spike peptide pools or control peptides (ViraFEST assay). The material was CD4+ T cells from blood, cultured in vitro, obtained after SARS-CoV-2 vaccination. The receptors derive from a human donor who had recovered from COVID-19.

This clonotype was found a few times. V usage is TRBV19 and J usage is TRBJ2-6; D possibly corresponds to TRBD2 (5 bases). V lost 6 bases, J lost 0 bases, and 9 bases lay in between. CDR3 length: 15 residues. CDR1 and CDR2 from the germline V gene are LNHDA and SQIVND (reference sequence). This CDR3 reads CASRAGTSGANVLTF. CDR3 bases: TGTGCCAGTAGGGCGGGTACCTCTGGGGCCAACGTCCTGACTTTC.

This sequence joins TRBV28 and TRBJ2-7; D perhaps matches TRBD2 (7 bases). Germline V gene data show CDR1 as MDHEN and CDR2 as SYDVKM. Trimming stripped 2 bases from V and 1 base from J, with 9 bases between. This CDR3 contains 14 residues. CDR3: CASSLRGGSYEQYF. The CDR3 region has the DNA TGTGCCAGCAGTTTAAGGGGGGGGTCCTACGAGCAGTACTTC.

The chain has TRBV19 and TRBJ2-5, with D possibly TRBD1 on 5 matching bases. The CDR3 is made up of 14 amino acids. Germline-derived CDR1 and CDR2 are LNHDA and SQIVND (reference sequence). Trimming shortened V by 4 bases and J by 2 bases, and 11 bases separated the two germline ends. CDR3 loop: CASSTWQGQETQYF. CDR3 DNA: TGTGCCAGTAGTACTTGGCAGGGTCAAGAGACCCAGTACTTC.

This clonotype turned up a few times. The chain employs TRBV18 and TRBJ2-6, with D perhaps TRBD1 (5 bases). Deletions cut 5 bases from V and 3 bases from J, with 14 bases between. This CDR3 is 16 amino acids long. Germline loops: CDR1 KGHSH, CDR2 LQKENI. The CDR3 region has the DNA TGTGCCAGCTCAGACCAGGGAAGGTTTGGGGCCAACGTCCTGACTTTC. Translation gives CASSDQGRFGANVLTF.

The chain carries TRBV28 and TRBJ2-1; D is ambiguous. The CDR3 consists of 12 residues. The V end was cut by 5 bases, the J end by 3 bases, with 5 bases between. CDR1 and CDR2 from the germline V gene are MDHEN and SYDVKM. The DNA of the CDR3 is TGTGCCAGCAGTCGAGTCTACAATGAGCAGTTCTTC. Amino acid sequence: CASSRVYNEQFF. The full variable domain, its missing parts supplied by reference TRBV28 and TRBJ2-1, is DVKVTQSSRYLVKRTGEKVFLECVQDMDHENMFWYRQDPGLGLRLIYFSYDVKMKEKGDIPEGYSVSREKKERFSLILESASTNQTSMYLCASSRVYNEQFFGPGTRLTVL.

The CDR3 sequence: CASSQDGGRKLFF. For the CDR3, the DNA is TGCGCCAGCAGCCAAGACGGGGGACGAAAACTGTTTTTT. The V gene is TRBV4-3, the J gene TRBJ1-4, with D perhaps matching TRBD1 (5 bases). The CDR3 length is 13 residues. Trimming left V 0 bases short and J 10 bases short, with 9 bases between. In germline, CDR1 is LGHNA, CDR2 YSLEER.

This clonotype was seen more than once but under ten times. Here the CDR3 reads CASSTLSGRAYEQYF. The CDR3 nucleotides are TGTGCCAGCAGCACCCTTAGCGGGAGGGCCTACGAGCAGTACTTC. The chain recombines TRBV5-4 with TRBJ2-7, with 11 bases fitting TRBD2. This CDR3 region has 15 residues. In germline, CDR1 is SGHNT, CDR2 YYREEE (reference sequence). The junction had 5 bases not matched to a gene; V was cut back by 4 bases and J by 2 bases.

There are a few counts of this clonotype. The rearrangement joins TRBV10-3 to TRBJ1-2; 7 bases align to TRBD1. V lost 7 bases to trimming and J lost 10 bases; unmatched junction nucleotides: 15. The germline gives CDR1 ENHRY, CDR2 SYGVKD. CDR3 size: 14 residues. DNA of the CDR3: TGTGCCATCAACAATGGACAGGAGGCCGTCGACTACACCTTC. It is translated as CAINNGQEAVDYTF.

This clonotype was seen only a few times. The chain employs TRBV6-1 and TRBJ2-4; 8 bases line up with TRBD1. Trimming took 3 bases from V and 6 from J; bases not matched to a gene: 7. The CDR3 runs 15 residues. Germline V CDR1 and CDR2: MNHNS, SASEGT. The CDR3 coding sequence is TGTGCCAGCAGTGACAGGGGGCGGGTTGGAAACATTCAGTACTTC. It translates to CASSDRGRVGNIQYF.

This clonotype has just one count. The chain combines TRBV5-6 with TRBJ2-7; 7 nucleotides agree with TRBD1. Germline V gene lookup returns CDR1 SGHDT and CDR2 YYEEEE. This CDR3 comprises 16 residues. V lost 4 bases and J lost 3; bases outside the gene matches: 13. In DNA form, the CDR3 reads TGTGCCAGCAGCCTACTGCCGGACAGGCGGCGCTACGAGCAGTACTTC. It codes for CASSLLPDRRRYEQYF.

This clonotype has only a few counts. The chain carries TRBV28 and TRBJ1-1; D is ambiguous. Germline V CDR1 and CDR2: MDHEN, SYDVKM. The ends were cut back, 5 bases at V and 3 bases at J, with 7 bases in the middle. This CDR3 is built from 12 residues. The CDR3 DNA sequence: TGTGCCAGCAGTATAAGGGACACTGAAGCTTTCTTT. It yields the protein CASSIRDTEAFF.

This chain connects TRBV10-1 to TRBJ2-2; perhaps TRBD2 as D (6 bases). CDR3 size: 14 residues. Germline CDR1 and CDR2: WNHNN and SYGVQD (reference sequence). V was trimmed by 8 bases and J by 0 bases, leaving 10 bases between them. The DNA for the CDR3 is TGCGCCAGCGCGCGGGGAGCGAACACCGGGGAGCTGTTTTTT. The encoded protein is CASARGANTGELFF.

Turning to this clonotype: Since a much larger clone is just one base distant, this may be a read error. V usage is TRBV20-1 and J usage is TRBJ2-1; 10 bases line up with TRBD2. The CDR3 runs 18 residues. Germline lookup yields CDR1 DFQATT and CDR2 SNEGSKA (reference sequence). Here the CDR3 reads CSAPKLEREGPWYNEQLF. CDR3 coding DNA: TGCAGTGCGCCAAAACTTGAGCGGGAGGGCCCGTGGTACAATGAGCAGCTCTTC.